Listed here is a single TCR beta chain. The antigen remains undetermined. These data come from a study of CD8+ T cells in alopecia areata. The overall study: Among treated patients, oral tofacitinib was administered at 5 to 10 mg twice daily. The study gave tofacitinib for 6 to 18 months, then 6 months off drug.

Broader study findings: Mice gave a clearer picture of TCR sharing than patients did, possibly for HLA-related reasons.

Treatment defined: oral pan-JAK inhibitor, 5-10 mg twice daily. Germline V gives CDR1 PRHDT, CDR2 FYEKMQ (reference sequence). Trimming pared 4 bases from V and 6 bases from J, leaving 13 bases between. The CDR3 has 13 residues. Sequencing templates came from extracted RNA that was reverse transcribed into cDNA. Sequencing used immunoSEQ multiplex PCR; TCRdb keeps in-frame clones, though not all of them. The table has around 270,000 clones, roughly 60% seen once. This sequence was found in a human donor with alopecia areata. The V and J genes are TRBV13 and TRBJ2-7; a weak D match, TRBD1 (5 bases). Sample: CD4+ T cells sorted from blood, taken at week 24, from a patient treated with tofacitinib. This CDR3 is CASSSGSTGEQYF. In nucleotides, the CDR3 is TGTGCCAGCAGCTCAGGGTCGACGGGCGAGCAGTACTTC.